Sequencing of this T cell receptor (beta chain) was carried out in a study of T-cell reconstitution after alpha-beta-depleted transplantation in children. Unique molecular identifiers were built into the TCRbeta library. A single record per CDR3 protein comes from TCRdb applying MiXCR to the PCR reads. This table has around 600,000 distinct CDR3 sequences, about 15% appearing once. The source material was PBMCs from the stem cell graft donor, sampled from the stem cell graft. The receptor comes from a human donor who donated a stem cell graft to a child with acute myeloid leukemia.

The chain's CDR3 is CASSQDANYRDGYTF. CDR3 DNA: TGCGCCAGCAGCCAAGACGCGAACTATAGGGATGGCTACACCTTC. The chain uses TRBV4-3 and TRBJ1-2; D is unresolved. Per the germline V gene, CDR1 is LGHNA and CDR2 is YSLEER. V was pared by 0 bases and J by 6 bases, with 14 bases between. The CDR3 is 15 residues long.